Below, 5 T cell receptor beta chains from the same sample are listed, as sequenced in a study of blood T cells in healthy people across ages. A J-beta primer mix and a sample-barcoded 5' primer were used in a second PCR of about 7 to 12 cycles. TCRdb re-called the 5' RACE reads with MiXCR, one entry per CDR3 protein. Seen here are fewer than 600,000 distinct CDR3 sequences, over 25% observed once, and the top ten hold 3% to 4%. This sample also appeared in a second study, on T cells of mothers and their children.

The sample was blood. Receptor source: a boy aged 2 to 10 in good health.

This clonotype was observed many times. The V call is TRBV29-1, the J call TRBJ1-1, with D possibly matching TRBD1 (6 bases). Deletions cut 0 bases from V and 10 bases from J, with 12 bases between. This CDR3 comprises 12 residues. CDR1 and CDR2 (germline): SQVTM, ANQGSEA. This CDR3 is CSVEDRGGLAFF. CDR3 sequence (DNA): TGCAGCGTTGAAGATCGAGGGGGGTTAGCTTTCTTT.

This clonotype has only a few counts. This rearrangement joins TRBV7-9 to TRBJ2-5; 11 bases are shared with TRBD2. V trimming: 5 bases; J trimming: 3 bases; junction bases outside the gene matches: 2. The CDR3 runs 14 residues. The germline V gene has CDR1 SEHNR and CDR2 FQNEAQ (reference sequence). CDR3 in DNA: TGTGCCAGCAGCAGTAGCGGGAGGGAAGAGACCCAGTACTTC. Encoded protein: CASSSSGREETQYF.

This clonotype was picked up a small number of times. The V gene is TRBV19, the J gene TRBJ2-2; 7 nucleotides line up with TRBD1. Looked up from germline, CDR1 is LNHDA and CDR2 is SQIVND (reference sequence). The V and J ends lost 2 bases and 6 bases, in that order; junction bases with no gene match: 3. The CDR3 covers 14 residues. The CDR3 loop is CASSIRQGSGELFF. For the CDR3, the DNA is TGTGCCAGTAGTATACGACAGGGCTCCGGGGAGCTGTTTTTT.

The chain employs TRBV12-3 or TRBV12-4 and TRBJ2-2; possibly TRBD2 for D (5 bases). This CDR3 has 14 residues. The ends were cut back, 0 bases at V and 8 bases at J, with 10 bases in the middle. CDR3 nucleotide sequence: TGTGCCAGCAGTTTAGCGCTCGGGAAGGGGGAGCTGTTTTTT. Its translation: CASSLALGKGELFF.

This clonotype appeared many times. V and J are TRBV19 and TRBJ1-5; 9 nucleotides match TRBD1. This CDR3 is built from 14 residues. CDR1 is LNHDA, CDR2 SQIVND, per germline (reference sequence). Trimming at V came to 8 bases and at J to 1 base, leaving 3 bases not matched to a gene. CDR3 DNA: TGTGCCAGTGGGGACAGGGCGAGCAATCAGCCCCAGCATTTT. Its protein product is CASGDRASNQPQHF.